This T cell receptor beta chain was found in a study of blood T cell repertoires in COVID-19. At the level of the study: Sample material is recorded as cDNA or gDNA derived from T cells, B-cell-depleted T cells, or PBMCs.

CDR1 is LGHDT and CDR2 is YNNKEL in the germline V gene (reference sequence). J was trimmed by 4 bases and V by 3 bases; bases with no gene match: 0. CDR3 length: 15 amino acids. This clone was seen a few times. This CDR3 is also generated by other DNA sequences in the sample. Authors' analysis steps: Estimation of nucleated cell counts relied on the amplification of reference gene primers. Only in-frame clones appear in the TCRdb table, and some are missing; sequencing was by immunoSEQ multiplex PCR. The V and J calls and the clone size are those of that table, but D and trimming were determined from the DNA. The sample yields around 700,000 clones, 70% to 90% seen once.

The chain uses TRBV3-1 (or the pseudogene TRBV3-2) and TRBJ2-3; 14 positions match TRBD2. The sequenced material came from peripheral blood. The clonotype comes from a woman aged 18-35 years with acute or convalescent COVID-19. The CDR3 region has the DNA TGTGCCAGCAGCCAGACTAGCGGGGGGGCAGATACGCAGTATTTT. Amino acid sequence: CASSQTSGGADTQYF.